The 24 T cell receptor beta chains below were found in one sample sequenced in a study of regulatory T cells in long-lasting Graves disease. For TCR beta, libraries came from iRepertoire HTBI primers and Arm-PCR of CDR3 regions. One entry per CDR3 protein, called by TCRdb with MiXCR from the multiplex PCR reads. The sample has around 430,000 distinct CDR3 sequences; approximately 22% are singletons. Time point here: persistent/refractory GD, antithyroid drugs over 5 years with positive TRAb. The authors made the TCR library using RNA they extracted from PBMCs. The sample was peripheral blood mononuclear cells (PBMCs), taken when the disease was refractory, from a patient treated with antithyroid drugs. All receptors derive from a female donor with Graves disease.

The chain combines TRBV20-1 with TRBJ1-2, with TRBD1 matching 7 bases. The CDR3 loop spans 13 amino acids. Unmatched junction bases numbered 4, after V lost 6 bases and J lost 0 bases. The germline V gene has CDR1 DFQATT and CDR2 SNEGSKA (reference sequence). The CDR3 region is CSAPGQPNYGYTF. CDR3 DNA sequence: TGCAGTGCCCCGGGACAGCCTAACTATGGCTACACCTTC.

At least ten counts were recorded for this clonotype. The V call is TRBV28, the J call TRBJ2-7; TRBD2 aligns across 9 bases. CDR1 is MDHEN, CDR2 SYDVKM, per germline. The ends lost 6 bases at V and 5 bases at J; junction bases unmatched: 11. The CDR3 runs to 15 residues. The CDR3: CASSRSGASGNEQYF. In DNA form, the CDR3 reads TGTGCCAGCAGCCGTAGTGGGGCTAGCGGGAACGAGCAGTACTTC.

J is TRBJ1-5 and V is TRBV24-1, with 7 bases fitting TRBD1. The germline CDR1 and CDR2 sequences are KGHDR and SFDVKD. The CDR3 loop spans 14 amino acids. The V segment lost 9 bases and the J segment 4 bases; nucleotides outside the gene matches: 8. The CDR3 sequence: CATGDRVQNQPQHF. Here the CDR3 DNA reads TGTGCCACCGGAGACAGGGTCCAAAATCAGCCCCAGCATTTT.

This clonotype occurred many times. The chain is built from TRBV7-9 and TRBJ1-2; 9 bases map to TRBD1. Trimming took 5 bases from V and 14 from J; bases not matched to a gene: 15. CDR1 is SEHNR, CDR2 FQNEAQ, per germline (reference sequence). This CDR3 comprises 14 residues. The CDR3, as DNA: TGTGCCAGCAGCCCAAGTGGGACAGGGACTGGTTGGACCTTC. This encodes CASSPSGTGTGWTF.

This clonotype has a count of ten or more. V is TRBV12-3 or TRBV12-4 and J is TRBJ1-5; D gene unclear. The CDR3 is 14 amino acids. Between the trimmed V and J ends, which lost 2 bases and 4 bases, there was a span of 9 bases. The CDR3 here is CASSLSDFNQPQHF. The CDR3 nucleotides read TGTGCCAGCAGTTTATCGGACTTTAATCAGCCCCAGCATTTT.

This clonotype was seen once. Since no conserved phenylalanine or tryptophan closes the CDR3, a read error is the likely cause. V usage is TRBV12-3 or TRBV12-4 and J usage is TRBJ2-1; 7 positions agree with TRBD2. This CDR3 contains 14 residues. V trimming: 5 bases; J trimming: 7 bases; junction bases outside the gene matches: 8. The CDR3 DNA is TGTGCCAGCAGTCCCGGCGGGGAGGGGAATGAGCAGTTCTCC. Its translation: CASSPGGEGNEQFS.

The chain has TRBV7-8 and TRBJ1-2, with D possibly being TRBD1 (5 bases). The CDR3 spans 14 residues. V was shortened by 1 base and J by 4 bases, with 10 bases between the two germline ends. CDR1 SGHVS and CDR2 FQNEAQ come from the germline V gene. Written as DNA, the CDR3 is TGTGCCAGCAGCTTAGGGGGCGACAGCTATGGCTACACCTTC. Encoded protein: CASSLGGDSYGYTF. Full variable domain (remainder filled in from reference TRBV7-8 and TRBJ1-2): GAGVSQSPRYKVAKRGQDVALRCDPISGHVSLFWYQQALGQGPEFLTYFQNEAQLDKSGLPSDRFFAERPEGSVSTLKIQRTQQEDSAVYLCASSLGGDSYGYTFGSGTRLTVV.

As concerns this clonotype: A much larger clone lies one base from this, so it may be a read error. The V gene is TRBV2, the J gene TRBJ1-5; tentatively, D is TRBD1 (5 bases). V was shortened by 6 bases and J by 6 bases, with 12 bases between the two germline ends. The CDR3 is 13 residues long. The germline CDR1 and CDR2 sequences are SNHLY and FYNNEI. DNA for the CDR3: TGTGCCAGCAGGTTCCGGGGGGGTCAGCCCCAGCATTTT. The encoded protein is CASRFRGGQPQHF.

This clonotype has ten or more counts. The chain uses TRBV7-2 and TRBJ2-7; 7 nucleotides match TRBD1. The CDR3 length is 14 residues. V was clipped by 3 bases and J by 5 bases; unmatched bases: 7. Germline lookup yields CDR1 SGHTA and CDR2 FQGNSA. The CDR3 reads CASSFQRGPDEQYF. The CDR3 DNA reads as TGTGCCAGCAGCTTTCAAAGGGGGCCCGACGAGCAGTACTTC.

The table lists this clonotype with many counts. J is TRBJ2-7 and V is TRBV28, with 7 bases matching TRBD1. J lost 2 bases, V lost 3 bases, and 7 bases had no gene match. Germline V gives CDR1 MDHEN, CDR2 SYDVKM. This CDR3 is 15 amino acids long. The CDR3 loop is CASSFRDRPPYEQYF. The DNA of the CDR3 is TGTGCCAGCAGTTTCCGGGACAGACCCCCCTACGAGCAGTACTTC.

The chain joins TRBV11-1 to TRBJ2-7; 8 nucleotides agree with TRBD1. The germline V gene encodes CDR1 SGHAT and CDR2 FQDESV (reference sequence). CDR3 length: 13 residues. Trimming removed 8 bases from V and 2 bases from J; junction bases left unmatched: 5. The CDR3 DNA reads TGTGCCAGCGGACAGGGCGGCGCCTACGAGCAGTACTTC. Its translation is CASGQGGAYEQYF.

The sample holds many counts of this clonotype. The rearrangement links TRBV28 to TRBJ2-5; 8 nucleotides match TRBD2. The V segment lost 1 base and the J segment 5 bases; nucleotides outside the gene matches: 6. Germline V gene sequence: CDR1 MDHEN, CDR2 SYDVKM. The CDR3 is made up of 15 amino acids. The CDR3 DNA is TGTGCCAGCAGTTTATATTGGCTAGCGGGCGAGACCCAGTACTTC. It is translated as CASSLYWLAGETQYF.

The chain joins TRBV28 to TRBJ2-2, with 11 bases matching TRBD1. The CDR3 has 17 residues. The germline CDR1 and CDR2 sequences are MDHEN and SYDVKM. Losses at the gene ends were 6 bases for V and 5 bases for J; bases not matched to a gene: 11. CDR3 sequence reads: CASRNPTGTGGTGELFF. Written as DNA, the CDR3 is TGTGCCAGCAGGAACCCTACGGGGACAGGGGGGACCGGGGAGCTGTTTTTT.

This clonotype was counted ten times or more. The V call is TRBV28, the J call TRBJ2-7, with TRBD2 matching 8 bases. There are 14 residues in the CDR3. From germline, CDR1 is MDHEN and CDR2 SYDVKM. The trim removed 7 bases at V and 6 bases at J, leaving 11 bases unmatched. The CDR3 DNA is TGTGCCAGCACCAATCCCAGCGGGGGCACCGAGCAGTACTTC. Protein product: CASTNPSGGTEQYF.

This clonotype was observed at least ten times. The chain is built from TRBV27 and TRBJ2-5; 7 nucleotides line up with TRBD2. The CDR3 length is 15 residues. J was trimmed by 4 bases and V by 4 bases; bases with no gene match: 9. Germline values: CDR1 MNHEY, CDR2 SMNVEV (reference sequence). CDR3 sequence reads: CASSSAGAGSETQYF. CDR3 in DNA: TGTGCCAGCAGTTCAGCCGGAGCGGGATCAGAGACCCAGTACTTC.

In DNA form, the CDR3 reads TGCGCCAGCAGCCAAGCTTACGACCAAGCCTACGAGCAGTACTTC. Protein sequence: CASSQAYDQAYEQYF. V usage is TRBV4-3 and J usage is TRBJ2-7; D unclear. V gave up 1 base and J gave up 2 bases, with 12 bases separating them. The CDR3 totals 15 residues. The V gene's germline CDR1 is LGHNA and CDR2 YSLEER.

CDR3 nucleotides: TGCAGTGCTCACCCTACCGACCTTAGCTCCTACGAGCAGTACTTC. It yields the protein CSAHPTDLSSYEQYF. J is TRBJ2-7 and V is TRBV20-1; D gene ambiguous. The V gene lost 5 bases and the J gene lost 0 bases, with 17 bases spanning the gap. Germline V CDR1 and CDR2: DFQATT, SNEGSKA (reference sequence). The CDR3 has 15 residues.

This clonotype has at least ten counts. The rearrangement uses TRBV12-3 or TRBV12-4 and TRBJ2-2; D possibly corresponds to TRBD2 (6 bases). The CDR3 covers 15 residues. The germline V and J ends were trimmed by 1 base and 4 bases, with 10 bases remaining between them. The CDR3 sequence is CASSLEMEGTGELFF. CDR3 in DNA: TGTGCCAGCAGTTTAGAGATGGAGGGCACCGGGGAGCTGTTTTTT.

The chain carries TRBV7-9 and TRBJ2-1, with 7 bases fitting TRBD2. V shed 3 bases and J 2 bases; nucleotides not matched to a gene: 4. The CDR3 has 15 residues. Looked up from germline, CDR1 is SEHNR and CDR2 is FQNEAQ (reference sequence). The CDR3 here is CASSLGGGAYNEQFF. The CDR3 nucleotides read TGTGCCAGCAGCTTGGGTGGGGGGGCCTACAATGAGCAGTTCTTC.

This clonotype has only a few counts. This chain joins TRBV25-1 and TRBJ1-1; possibly TRBD1 for D (6 bases). Germline V gene sequence: CDR1 MGHDK, CDR2 SYGVNS. Trimming removed 5 bases from V and 1 base from J, with 11 bases in between. The CDR3 has 14 residues. The chain's CDR3 is CASSSGTWNTEAFF. The CDR3 coding sequence is TGTGCCAGCAGTTCCGGGACATGGAACACTGAAGCTTTCTTT.

The chain uses TRBV29-1 and TRBJ2-2; 15 positions match TRBD2. This CDR3 has 16 amino acids. Germline V lookup: CDR1 SQVTM, CDR2 ANQGSEA. The trim removed 7 bases at V and 4 bases at J, leaving 7 bases unmatched. The CDR3 here is CSGGLAGGGVTGELFF. CDR3 DNA: TGCAGCGGGGGACTAGCGGGAGGAGGGGTCACCGGGGAGCTGTTTTTT.

A few counts support this clonotype. The chain recombines TRBV6-5 with TRBJ1-5; D might be TRBD1 (6 bases). The CDR3 sequence is 14 residues long. The ends were cut back, 4 bases at V and 6 bases at J, with 13 bases in the middle. From germline, CDR1 is MNHEY and CDR2 SVGAGI. For the CDR3, the DNA is TGTGCCAGCAGTTCTATCACAGGGTCTCAGCCCCAGCATTTT. Its translation is CASSSITGSQPQHF.

The chain joins TRBV9 to TRBJ2-4; D gene unclear. V lost 4 bases, J lost 2 bases, and 16 bases lay in between. Germline assignment: CDR1 SGDLS and CDR2 YYNGEE. The CDR3 covers 16 residues. CDR3 region: CASSHPKSGSKNIQYF. Here the CDR3 DNA reads TGTGCCAGCAGCCACCCTAAGTCAGGTTCCAAAAACATTCAGTACTTC. The entire variable domain, with the rest obtained from reference TRBV9 and TRBJ2-4, is as follows: DSGVTQTPKHLITATGQRVTLRCSPRSGDLSVYWYQQSLDQGLQFLIQYYNGEERAKGNILERFSAQQFPDLHSELNLSSLELGDSALYFCASSHPKSGSKNIQYFGAGTRLSVL.

This clonotype was recorded many times. CDR3 coding DNA: TGTGCCAGCAGTTCAGTTATCAGGGGTTACACTGAAGCTTTCTTT. Protein sequence: CASSSVIRGYTEAFF. This rearrangement joins TRBV12-3 or TRBV12-4 to TRBJ1-1, with D possibly matching TRBD1 (6 bases). V was shortened by 4 bases and J by 3 bases, with 15 bases between the two germline ends. This CDR3 has 15 amino acids.